The 26 T cell receptor beta chains below come from one sample, sequenced in a study of shared clonotypes between healthy human individuals. Only in-frame clones appear in the TCRdb table, and some are missing; sequencing was by immunoSEQ multiplex PCR. The sample holds 2.5 million or so clones, roughly 92% seen once. The specimen was naive CD4+ T cells sorted from blood. Noted subset: CD45RA+ positively selected. Receptors originate from a man younger than 30 in good health.

The V and J genes are TRBV4-3 and TRBJ2-7; D call uncertain. Germline lookup yields CDR1 LGHNA and CDR2 YSLEER. V lost 2 bases to trimming and J lost 1 base, with 12 bases between them. The CDR3 sequence is 15 residues long. The CDR3, as DNA: TGCGCCAGCAGCCAAAACGGCATTCCGTCCTACGAGCAGTACTTC. Translated: CASSQNGIPSYEQYF.

Turning to this clone: Other DNA sequences from this sample encode an identical CDR3 as well. The gene calls are TRBV6-5 and TRBJ1-2, with 7 bases matching TRBD1. Germline V gene lookup returns CDR1 MNHEY and CDR2 SVGAGI. There are 12 residues in the CDR3. V trimming: 6 bases; J trimming: 4 bases; junction bases outside the gene matches: 2. Here the CDR3 DNA reads TGTGCCAGCAGCTACAGGGGCTATGGCTACACCTTC. Protein product: CASSYRGYGYTF.

This clone was found a few times. The chain links TRBV2 to TRBJ1-6; D is ambiguous. Looked up from germline, CDR1 is SNHLY and CDR2 is FYNNEI. V lost 10 bases, J lost 4 bases, and 14 bases lay in between. The CDR3 loop spans 14 amino acids. The CDR3 reads CAIRTETYNSPLHF. CDR3 sequence (DNA): TGTGCCATACGTACAGAGACTTATAATTCACCCCTCCACTTT.

The CDR3 DNA sequence: TGCGCCAGCAGCTTGTCTAGCGGGGGGCAGAGTGCCTACGAGCAGTACTTC. Translating gives CASSLSSGGQSAYEQYF. The J gene is TRBJ2-7, the V gene TRBV5-1; 11 nucleotides agree with TRBD2. Germline trimming cut 1 base from V and 2 bases from J; bases unmatched to any gene: 8. The CDR3 length is 17 residues. Germline CDR1 SGHRS, CDR2 YFSETQ. The entire variable domain, with the rest obtained from reference TRBV5-1 and TRBJ2-7, is as follows: KAGVTQTPRYLIKTRGQQVTLSCSPISGHRSVSWYQQTPGQGLQFLFEYFSETQRNKGNFPGRFSGRQFSNSRSEMNVSTLELGDSALYLCASSLSSGGQSAYEQYFGPGTRLTVT.

This chain joins TRBV19 and TRBJ1-4, with D possibly matching TRBD1 (6 bases). V lost 3 bases and J lost 6, with 20 bases in between. The germline V gene has CDR1 LNHDA and CDR2 SQIVND (reference sequence). The CDR3 runs to 17 residues. The CDR3 DNA is TGTGCCAGTAGTATGGACTACAGGGTGGACCGTCATGAAAAACTGTTTTTT. Its protein product is CASSMDYRVDRHEKLFF.

This chain joins TRBV20-1 and TRBJ2-5; no reliable D call. The CDR3 contains 11 residues. Germline V gives CDR1 DFQATT, CDR2 SNEGSKA (reference sequence). V dropped 6 bases and J dropped 4 bases, with 9 bases sitting between them. The CDR3 is CSANPTETQYF. The CDR3 bases are TGCAGTGCGAATCCGACAGAGACCCAGTACTTC.

This chain joins TRBV6-5 and TRBJ2-5; D perhaps matches TRBD2 (5 bases). With the DNA end fitting TRBJ2-7 better, the J assignment may be wrong. The CDR3 runs to 13 residues. CDR1 and CDR2 (germline): MNHEY, SVGAGI. This CDR3 is CASASSGGYEQYF. The CDR3 DNA reads as TGTGCCAGCGCTTCAAGCGGAGGCTACGAGCAGTACTTC.

This clone is a singleton in its sample. The gene calls are TRBV7-9 and TRBJ1-4; 12 positions agree with TRBD1. V trimming: 6 bases; J trimming: 14 bases; junction bases outside the gene matches: 22. Germline loops: CDR1 SEHNR, CDR2 FQNEAQ (reference sequence). This CDR3 is built from 18 residues. CDR3 residues: CASSQETRGTGGTGTLFF. The DNA of the CDR3 is TGTGCCAGCAGTCAGGAAACGCGCGGGACAGGGGGCACTGGTACTCTGTTTTTT.

This chain joins TRBV5-4 and TRBJ1-5, with D uncertain. Germline V gene lookup returns CDR1 SGHNT and CDR2 YYREEE (reference sequence). This CDR3 has 13 amino acids. Trimming shortened V by 3 bases and J by 4 bases, and 8 bases separated the two germline ends. The CDR3 region has the DNA TGTGCCAGCAGCTCCGAACCTAATCAGCCCCAGCATTTT. This encodes CASSSEPNQPQHF.

The CDR3 is CASSNRQGGNTEAFF. The CDR3 nucleotides are TGCGCCAGCAGCAATCGACAGGGGGGGAACACTGAAGCTTTCTTT. This chain connects TRBV5-1 to TRBJ1-1, with TRBD1 matching over 9 bases. The CDR3 has 15 residues. Germline CDR1 is SGHRS and CDR2 is YFSETQ. J lost 1 base, V lost 4 bases, and 5 bases had no gene match.

With respect to this clone: Other DNA sequences in this sample translate to the same CDR3. The chain couples TRBV7-9 to TRBJ1-2, with 10 nucleotides matching TRBD1. The V segment lost 1 base and the J segment 1 base; nucleotides outside the gene matches: 0. The CDR3 runs to 15 residues. Per germline, CDR1 SEHNR and CDR2 FQNEAQ (reference sequence). As DNA, the CDR3 is TGTGCCAGCAGCTTAGGGACAGGGGGTAACTATGGCTACACCTTC. It codes for CASSLGTGGNYGYTF.

The rearrangement uses TRBV6-1 and TRBJ2-7, with D tentatively TRBD1 (5 bases). CDR3 length: 11 amino acids. Germline CDR1 is MNHNS and CDR2 is SASEGT. Trimming removed 7 bases from V and 9 bases from J, with 13 bases in between. CDR3 sequence reads: CASKNVGLQYF. The CDR3 region has the DNA TGTGCCAGCAAAAACGTGGGGCTGCAGTACTTC.

Worth noting for this clone: The same CDR3 arises from other DNA sequences in this sample as well. The chain couples TRBV11-1 to TRBJ2-7; tentative D call: TRBD1 (6 bases). The CDR3 consists of 14 residues. The V gene lost 5 bases and the J gene lost 1 base, with 12 bases spanning the gap. From germline, CDR1 is SGHAT and CDR2 FQDESV (reference sequence). DNA of the CDR3: TGTGCCAGCAGCCTGGGGACAACTTCCTACGAGCAGTACTTC. Translating gives CASSLGTTSYEQYF.

V and J are TRBV19 and TRBJ1-4; maybe TRBD1 (5 bases). There are 13 residues in the CDR3. V was pared by 8 bases and J by 5 bases, with 12 bases between. The germline gives CDR1 LNHDA, CDR2 SQIVND (reference sequence). The CDR3 DNA follows: TGTGCCAGTCAACGACAGTTAAATGAAAAACTGTTTTTT. It specifies CASQRQLNEKLFF.

This rearrangement joins TRBV6-1 to TRBJ2-2; the match to TRBD1 covers 7 bases. Germline-derived CDR1 and CDR2 are MNHNS and SASEGT. Trimming cost V 7 bases and J 0 bases; bases outside gene matches: 5. CDR3 length: 15 residues. For the CDR3, the DNA is TGTGCCAGCATCTCCGGGACAGCGAACACCGGGGAGCTGTTTTTT. Its protein is CASISGTANTGELFF.

This chain joins TRBV5-1 and TRBJ1-3; D gene ambiguous. The CDR3 spans 16 residues. Trimming removed 0 bases at V and 3 bases at J, with 13 bases between. Germline CDR1 reads SGHRS; CDR2 reads YFSETQ. Here the CDR3 DNA reads TGCGCCAGCAGCTTGGGTCCGGGGTTCTATGGAAACACCATATATTTT. Its translation is CASSLGPGFYGNTIYF. Using reference TRBV5-1 and TRBJ1-3 for the parts outside the CDR3, the full variable domain is KAGVTQTPRYLIKTRGQQVTLSCSPISGHRSVSWYQQTPGQGLQFLFEYFSETQRNKGNFPGRFSGRQFSNSRSEMNVSTLELGDSALYLCASSLGPGFYGNTIYFGEGSWLTVV.

This clone was counted once. The J gene is TRBJ1-2, the V gene TRBV7-2; 7 nucleotides line up with TRBD1. Germline loops: CDR1 SGHTA, CDR2 FQGNSA. Losses at the gene ends were 4 bases for V and 6 bases for J; bases not matched to a gene: 8. This CDR3 region has 14 residues. The CDR3 sequence is CASSSAQGRDGYTF. CDR3 bases: TGTGCCAGCAGCTCAGCACAGGGGAGGGATGGCTACACCTTC.

V usage is TRBV5-1 and J usage is TRBJ1-6, with D possibly matching TRBD1 (6 bases). CDR3 length: 14 amino acids. The V end was cut by 0 bases, the J end by 7 bases, with 8 bases between. CDR1 and CDR2 (germline): SGHRS, YFSETQ. The CDR3 DNA is TGCGCCAGCAGCTTGGATGACAGGAATTCACCCCTCCACTTT. It specifies CASSLDDRNSPLHF. Complete variable domain (other parts from reference TRBV5-1 and TRBJ1-6): KAGVTQTPRYLIKTRGQQVTLSCSPISGHRSVSWYQQTPGQGLQFLFEYFSETQRNKGNFPGRFSGRQFSNSRSEMNVSTLELGDSALYLCASSLDDRNSPLHFGNGTRLTVT.

This chain joins TRBV28 and TRBJ1-5, with TRBD1 as a possible D gene (6 bases). The V gene lost 5 bases and the J gene lost 2 bases, with 10 bases spanning the gap. The CDR3 covers 14 residues. Per germline, CDR1 MDHEN and CDR2 SYDVKM. The DNA of the CDR3 is TGTGCCAGCAGTGGGAACAGGGGCAATCAGCCCCAGCATTTT. This translates into CASSGNRGNQPQHF.

The V gene is TRBV5-8, the J gene TRBJ1-2, with TRBD1 matching over 8 bases. CDR1 is SGHTS and CDR2 is YDEGEE in the germline V gene. The CDR3 length is 16 residues. Germline trimming cut 1 base from V and 1 base from J; bases unmatched to any gene: 6. The CDR3 nucleotides are TGTGCCAGCAGCTTGCCGACAGGGGTTCTTAACTATGGCTACACCTTC. Amino acid sequence: CASSLPTGVLNYGYTF.

The chain uses TRBV10-2 and TRBJ2-7; 10 nucleotides match TRBD2. The length of the CDR3 is 16 residues. In germline, CDR1 is WSHSY, CDR2 SAAADI. V gave up 0 bases and J gave up 2 bases; unmatched junction bases: 4. The CDR3 nucleotides read TGCGCCAGCAGTGAGTCGTGGCTAGCGGGGGCCTACGAGCAGTACTTC. This sequence encodes CASSESWLAGAYEQYF.

V usage is TRBV9 and J usage is TRBJ2-3; 7 positions agree with TRBD1. The V gene's germline CDR1 is SGDLS and CDR2 YYNGEE. J lost 0 bases, V lost 5 bases, and 9 bases had no gene match. The length of the CDR3 is 16 residues. This chain's CDR3 is CASSATGAPSTDTQYF. The CDR3 DNA follows: TGTGCCAGCAGTGCTACAGGGGCCCCCAGCACAGATACGCAGTATTTT.

This chain connects TRBV11-2 to TRBJ2-7, with 9 positions matching TRBD1. Germline V gene lookup returns CDR1 SGHAT and CDR2 FQNNGV. This CDR3 is built from 15 residues. V gave up 1 base and J gave up 1 base; unmatched junction bases: 2. The chain's CDR3 is CASSLAGQGSYEQYF. CDR3 nucleotides: TGTGCCAGCAGCTTAGCAGGACAGGGGTCCTACGAGCAGTACTTC.

V is TRBV23-1 and J is TRBJ1-5, with D unresolved. Being an ORF, TRBV23-1 has a function that is uncertain. Trimming cost V 8 bases and J 2 bases, with 19 bases left between them. This CDR3 has 16 residues. This CDR3 is CASRLRREAGNQPQHF. As DNA, the CDR3 is TGCGCCAGCCGCCTGAGGAGGGAGGCGGGCAATCAGCCCCAGCATTTT.

The V and J genes are TRBV7-2 and TRBJ2-7; D is ambiguous. Germline V gives CDR1 SGHTA, CDR2 FQGNSA. Trimming took 5 bases from V and 1 from J, leaving 6 bases between them. The CDR3 runs 12 residues. DNA for the CDR3: TGTGCCAGCAGCCCAATATCCTACGAGCAGTACTTC. Translated: CASSPISYEQYF.

J is TRBJ2-1 and V is TRBV4-3, with D hard to call. With 0 bases removed from V and 6 bases from J, the gap between germline ends came to 12 bases. This CDR3 has 15 amino acids. Germline V gives CDR1 LGHNA, CDR2 YSLEER. As DNA, the CDR3 is TGCGCCAGCAGCCAAGAACCTGCCTTAGGCAATGAGCAGTTCTTC. As protein: CASSQEPALGNEQFF.